This passage covers 4 T cell receptor beta chains from one sample sequenced in a study of glioma-infiltrating T cells after dendritic cell vaccination. Produced via immunoSEQ multiplex PCR; TCRdb's table is partial and in-frame only. The sample has tens of thousands of clones; roughly 85% are singletons. Time point meaning: after dendritic cell vaccination, including at tumor progression/relapse. Specimen: blood, collected after dendritic cell vaccination. The origin of the receptors is a human donor with glioblastoma.

The V and J genes are TRBV18 and TRBJ2-3; 13 bases line up with TRBD2. The CDR3 is made up of 16 amino acids. Germline V CDR1 and CDR2: KGHSH, LQKENI. Unmatched junction bases numbered 9, after V lost 6 bases and J lost 6 bases. Here the CDR3 DNA reads TGTGCCAGCTCCCCCACTAGCGGGGGGGCACGCGATACGCAGTATTTT. It encodes CASSPTSGGARDTQYF.

The CDR3 region is CASSPTGRKQETQYF. CDR3 coding DNA: TGTGCCAGCAGCCCGACAGGAAGGAAGCAAGAGACCCAGTACTTC. V and J are TRBV7-3 and TRBJ2-5; a possible D gene is TRBD1 (6 bases). Germline V gene lookup returns CDR1 SGHTA and CDR2 FQGTGA. V was shortened by 5 bases and J by 2 bases, with 15 bases between the two germline ends. The CDR3 is made up of 15 amino acids.

This clone was counted only a few times. The gene calls are TRBV5-1 and TRBJ2-7; D ambiguous. V lost 7 bases and J 4 bases, leaving 21 bases between the germline ends. Per germline, CDR1 SGHRS and CDR2 YFSETQ. The CDR3 has 15 amino acids. The CDR3 DNA reads TGCGCCAGCCGTCTCTCCGTGGCGGATACGTACGAGCAGTACTTC. Encoded protein: CASRLSVADTYEQYF.

The gene calls are TRBV7-9 and TRBJ2-7; 9 bases align to TRBD2. This CDR3 is 15 amino acids long. V trimming: 4 bases; J trimming: 0 bases; junction bases outside the gene matches: 4. The V gene's germline CDR1 is SEHNR and CDR2 FQNEAQ (reference sequence). For the CDR3, the DNA is TGTGCCAGCAGCTCGCGGGGGGGCCCCTCCTACGAGCAGTACTTC. It is translated as CASSSRGGPSYEQYF.